This TCR beta chain was captured by sequencing in a study of beta chain features in type 1 diabetes. This clone has a handful of counts. Antigen: not known. Study-wide points: Diminished insertions and augmented deletions at VDJ junctions characterized type 1 diabetes patients. Comparison showed that naive, central memory and Treg TCRB repertoires appeared more similar among patients than among healthy donors.

The germline V gene encodes CDR1 LNHNV and CDR2 YYDKDF (reference sequence). Trimming took off 3 bases at V and 6 bases at J, with 11 bases between the two ends. CDR3 length: 14 amino acids. All of the isolated RNA was reverse transcribed, so expressed TCRB transcripts were sequenced. Generated by immunoSEQ multiplex PCR, the TCRdb table keeps only in-frame clones and is missing some. The sample carries around 400,000 clones, around an eighth recorded once. Sequences were obtained from naive CD4+ T cells from blood. This sequence originates from a man between 18 and 35 years old in good health. The chain uses TRBV15 and TRBJ2-2; TRBD2 might be the D (5 bases). CDR3 sequence (DNA): TGTGCCACCAGCAGGCTCTTGGAGGCCGGGGAGCTGTTTTTT. Protein sequence: CATSRLLEAGELFF.